These 32 T cell receptor beta chains share one sample of origin, sequenced in a study of shared clonotypes between healthy human individuals. Naive CD8 cells comprised CD45RO-negative, CCR7-positively selected cells, excluding terminally differentiated effector memory CD45RA+ cells. The data were produced by immunoSEQ multiplex PCR, yet TCRdb's version contains in-frame clones alone and is incomplete. The data contain about 700,000 clones, roughly nine tenths of them singletons. Sequencing was performed on naive CD8+ T cells sorted from blood. The receptors derive from a man aged 25 to 45 in good health.

The V gene is TRBV6-1, the J gene TRBJ2-5, with D tentatively TRBD2 (6 bases). CDR1 and CDR2 from the germline V gene are MNHNS and SASEGT. The CDR3 is made up of 18 amino acids. The germline V and J ends were trimmed by 2 bases and 1 base, with 20 bases remaining between them. The CDR3 DNA is TGTGCCAGCAGTGAATGGGTAGGAGGGGCGCAGCCCCAAGAGACCCAGTACTTC. Translating it yields CASSEWVGGAQPQETQYF.

This rearrangement joins TRBV10-2 to TRBJ2-3, with D unclear. The germline V gene has CDR1 WSHSY and CDR2 SAAADI. Trimming removed 3 bases at V and 0 bases at J, with 10 bases between. The CDR3 has 15 residues. This CDR3 reads CASSDGFTSTDTQYF. In DNA form, the CDR3 reads TGCGCCAGCAGTGATGGCTTTACTAGCACAGATACGCAGTATTTT.

The rearrangement joins TRBV19 to TRBJ1-4, with a tentative D call TRBD1 (5 bases). V was trimmed by 6 bases and J by 11 bases, leaving 13 bases between them. CDR3 length equals 12 residues. Germline loops: CDR1 LNHDA, CDR2 SQIVND (reference sequence). The CDR3: CASSPGGAKLFF. The CDR3 DNA reads as TGTGCCAGTAGCCCCGGCGGGGCTAAACTGTTTTTT.

This chain connects TRBV4-1 to TRBJ1-5; D call uncertain. Trimming stripped 0 bases from V and 6 bases from J, with 12 bases between. The CDR3 contains 15 residues. Germline CDR1 reads MGHRA; CDR2 reads YSYEKL. The CDR3 sequence is CASSQDRTVGQPQHF. The CDR3 DNA is TGCGCCAGCAGCCAAGATAGGACGGTGGGTCAGCCCCAGCATTTT.

The chain's CDR3 is CASIKESEEKLFF. The CDR3 nucleotides read TGTGCCAGCATCAAAGAAAGTGAAGAAAAACTGTTTTTT. The rearrangement links TRBV7-9 to TRBJ1-4; D gene ambiguous. Trimming stripped 7 bases from V and 8 bases from J, with 14 bases between. In germline, CDR1 is SEHNR, CDR2 FQNEAQ (reference sequence). The CDR3 sequence is 13 residues long.

The chain joins TRBV11-2 to TRBJ1-1; possible D gene TRBD1, 5 bases. Germline lookup yields CDR1 SGHAT and CDR2 FQNNGV. Trimming shortened V by 4 bases and J by 1 base, and 7 bases separated the two germline ends. The CDR3 length is 13 residues. The DNA of the CDR3 is TGTGCCAGCAGCTCTACAGGGAACACTGAAGCTTTCTTT. Translation gives CASSSTGNTEAFF.

V gene TRBV7-6 combines with J gene TRBJ2-5, with D maybe TRBD1 (5 bases). Between the trimmed V and J ends, which lost 6 bases and 2 bases, there was a span of 7 bases. CDR3 length equals 12 residues. Germline loops: CDR1 SGHVS, CDR2 FNYEAQ. The CDR3 region has the DNA TGTGCCAGCAGAGGGGAACAAGAGACCCAGTACTTC. This encodes CASRGEQETQYF.

This clone has only one observation. V is TRBV28 and J is TRBJ2-3, with TRBD1 matching over 8 bases. The CDR3 runs 15 residues. V shed 6 bases, J shed 3 bases, and the junction held 8 bases outside the gene matches. Per germline, CDR1 MDHEN and CDR2 SYDVKM. The CDR3 DNA is TGTGCCAGCAGGATCGGGACAGGCGTTACAGATACGCAGTATTTT. Translating it yields CASRIGTGVTDTQYF.

Written as DNA, the CDR3 is TGTGCCAGCTCACCGGCGACACGGGGATACGAGCAGTACTTC. Its translation: CASSPATRGYEQYF. The chain combines TRBV18 with TRBJ2-7; TRBD2 might be the D (5 bases). The CDR3 extends over 14 amino acids. Trimming took 3 bases from V and 4 from J, leaving 13 bases between them. Germline assignment: CDR1 KGHSH and CDR2 LQKENI.

This chain connects TRBV27 to TRBJ2-6; no definite D call. CDR1 and CDR2 from the germline V gene are MNHEY and SMNVEV (reference sequence). V gave up 6 bases and J gave up 0 bases, with 9 bases separating them. CDR3 length: 15 amino acids. Here the CDR3 reads CASRRASSGANVLTF. The CDR3 bases are TGTGCCAGCAGAAGAGCGAGCTCTGGGGCCAACGTCCTGACTTTC.

Written as DNA, the CDR3 is TGTGCCAGCAGCTTATTCGAGGGGCTAGCAGGACTATACGAGCAGTACTTC. It codes for CASSLFEGLAGLYEQYF. The V gene is TRBV7-9, the J gene TRBJ2-7, with a weak D call TRBD2 (6 bases). The CDR3 totals 17 residues. Trimming removed 2 bases from V and 4 bases from J, with 21 bases in between. Germline V gene sequence: CDR1 SEHNR, CDR2 FQNEAQ (reference sequence).

V gene TRBV28 combines with J gene TRBJ2-7, with 10 bases lining up with TRBD1. The CDR3 is 15 residues long. J lost 3 bases, V lost 4 bases, and 6 bases had no gene match. Germline assignment: CDR1 MDHEN and CDR2 SYDVKM. The CDR3 DNA is TGTGCCAGCAGTTCCAGGGGACAGGGGATCTACGAGCAGTACTTC. It translates to CASSSRGQGIYEQYF.

The DNA of the CDR3 is TGTGCCAGCAGTCCGCCCGGAGCTGGCCAGCCCCAGCATTTT. This gives the protein CASSPPGAGQPQHF. The chain is built from TRBV28 and TRBJ1-5; no clear D. Germline V gene data show CDR1 as MDHEN and CDR2 as SYDVKM. V dropped 5 bases and J dropped 7 bases, with 15 bases sitting between them. The CDR3 has 14 residues.

The CDR3 nucleotides read TGTGCCAGCAGCTTTGCCAGCTGGGATGAGCAGTTCTTC. Translated, it gives CASSFASWDEQFF. V gene TRBV7-3 combines with J gene TRBJ2-1; no clear D gene. The CDR3 is made up of 13 amino acids. V lost 3 bases and J 8 bases, leaving 11 bases between the germline ends. Germline CDR1 is SGHTA and CDR2 is FQGTGA.

The genes are TRBV4-3 and TRBJ2-7, with 9 nucleotides matching TRBD2. Unmatched junction bases numbered 10, after V lost 4 bases and J lost 6 bases. This CDR3 region has 15 residues. Germline CDR1 and CDR2: LGHNA and YSLEER. The DNA of the CDR3 is TGCGCCAGCAGCCGGGCTTTAGCGGGAGTAGGCGAGCAGTACTTC. It translates to CASSRALAGVGEQYF.

The genes are TRBV7-2 and TRBJ2-7, with 9 bases identical to TRBD2. This CDR3 is built from 15 residues. The trim removed 5 bases at V and 5 bases at J, leaving 10 bases unmatched. Germline assignment: CDR1 SGHTA and CDR2 FQGNSA. The CDR3 loop reads CASSAIASGVHEQYF. The CDR3 nucleotides are TGTGCCAGCAGCGCAATCGCTAGCGGGGTCCACGAGCAGTACTTC.

This chain's CDR3 is CASSDLLAGVVETQYF. The CDR3, as DNA: TGTGCCAGCAGTGACCTACTAGCGGGAGTGGTGGAGACCCAGTACTTC. This chain joins TRBV27 and TRBJ2-5; 11 bases fit TRBD2. The CDR3 is 16 residues long. After removal of 5 bases from V and 5 bases from J, the junction contained 10 bases not matched to a gene. The germline gives CDR1 MNHEY, CDR2 SMNVEV (reference sequence).

This chain connects TRBV7-2 to TRBJ1-2; 9 nucleotides agree with TRBD1. The germline V gene encodes CDR1 SGHTA and CDR2 FQGNSA. V gave up 5 bases and J gave up 4 bases; unmatched junction bases: 11. CDR3 size: 16 residues. DNA of the CDR3: TGTGCCAGCAGCCCCAACCCTACAGGGGGCGGCTATGGCTACACCTTC. Its protein is CASSPNPTGGGYGYTF.

The chain employs TRBV5-4 and TRBJ2-1; a weak D match, TRBD2 (5 bases). CDR1 and CDR2 from the germline V gene are SGHNT and YYREEE (reference sequence). The V and J ends lost 2 bases and 3 bases respectively, with 12 bases between them. The CDR3 is 15 amino acids. CDR3 in DNA: TGTGCCAGCAGCTTTCGGAGAGGGTACTACAATGAGCAGTTCTTC. Protein: CASSFRRGYYNEQFF.

The V gene is TRBV7-6, the J gene TRBJ2-7; perhaps TRBD2 as D (6 bases). Germline CDR1 reads SGHVS; CDR2 reads FNYEAQ. V was pared by 4 bases and J by 0 bases, with 10 bases between. This CDR3 contains 14 residues. The CDR3 is CASSSYGSSYEQYF. The DNA for the CDR3 is TGTGCCAGCAGCTCCTACGGGAGCTCCTACGAGCAGTACTTC.

The chain joins TRBV9 to TRBJ2-1; D is perhaps TRBD2 (5 bases). The CDR3 covers 11 residues. Germline lookup yields CDR1 SGDLS and CDR2 YYNGEE. Trimming pared 7 bases from V and 7 bases from J, leaving 9 bases between. The CDR3 sequence is CASGGLNEQFF. CDR3 bases: TGTGCCAGCGGCGGGCTAAATGAGCAGTTCTTC.

The chain links TRBV15 to TRBJ2-1; 10 bases map to TRBD1. CDR1 LNHNV and CDR2 YYDKDF come from the germline V gene (reference sequence). J gave up 8 bases and V 5 bases, and 9 bases lay outside the gene matches. This CDR3 spans 15 amino acids. CDR3 DNA: TGTGCCACCAGCTCCCGGGACAGGGGTCTCTATGAGCAGTTCTTC. Protein product: CATSSRDRGLYEQFF.

This clone has only one observation. The chain has TRBV29-1 and TRBJ2-2; 9 bases match TRBD1. The CDR3 covers 15 residues. CDR1 and CDR2 from the germline V gene are SQVTM and ANQGSEA. J gave up 0 bases and V 4 bases, and 3 bases lay outside the gene matches. Here the CDR3 DNA reads TGCAGCGTTGGTGGGACAGGGTCGAACACCGGGGAGCTGTTTTTT. Translated: CSVGGTGSNTGELFF.

This chain connects TRBV5-6 to TRBJ2-3, with D possibly being TRBD1 or TRBD2 (5 bases each). Germline V lookup: CDR1 SGHDT, CDR2 YYEEEE. V gave up 0 bases and J gave up 4 bases, with 21 bases separating them. The CDR3 has 18 amino acids. The CDR3 loop is CASSLAFVGASTADTQYF. The CDR3, as DNA: TGTGCCAGCAGCTTGGCCTTTGTCGGGGCATCGACCGCAGATACGCAGTATTTT.

The chain recombines TRBV27 with TRBJ1-5; D is unresolved. CDR3 length: 14 amino acids. Germline V gene sequence: CDR1 MNHEY, CDR2 SMNVEV (reference sequence). V was shortened by 7 bases and J by 4 bases, with 14 bases between the two germline ends. The CDR3, as DNA: TGTGCCAGCATGGGCAGCTTGGGGAATCAGCCCCAGCATTTT. Translated: CASMGSLGNQPQHF.

Only one count was recorded for this clone. Additional DNA sequences in this sample encode the identical CDR3. V and J are TRBV7-9 and TRBJ2-3; D is ambiguous. V was clipped by 1 base and J by 0 bases, with 5 bases between them. Germline lookup yields CDR1 SEHNR and CDR2 FQNEAQ (reference sequence). This CDR3 is 14 amino acids long. This CDR3 is CASSLEGSTDTQYF. The CDR3 bases are TGTGCCAGCAGCTTAGAAGGGAGCACAGATACGCAGTATTTT.

V usage is TRBV10-2 and J usage is TRBJ2-1; 10 nucleotides match TRBD2. The V gene's germline CDR1 is WSHSY and CDR2 SAAADI. V shed 0 bases and J 6 bases; nucleotides not matched to a gene: 5. The CDR3 is 16 residues long. This CDR3 reads CASSESTLAGTNEQFF. In DNA, the CDR3 is TGCGCCAGCAGTGAGTCGACACTAGCGGGAACCAATGAGCAGTTCTTC.

V usage is TRBV6-6 and J usage is TRBJ1-1; TRBD1 matches at 10 bases. The CDR3 length is 15 residues. Trimming at V came to 5 bases and at J to 3 bases, leaving 6 bases not matched to a gene. Germline loops: CDR1 MNHNY, CDR2 SVGAGI (reference sequence). CDR3 in amino acids: CASSPLDRGYTEAFF. In DNA form, the CDR3 reads TGTGCCAGCAGTCCCTTGGACAGGGGGTACACTGAAGCTTTCTTT.

A note on this clone: This CDR3 is also generated by other DNA sequences in the sample. The chain recombines TRBV27 with TRBJ1-5, with D perhaps matching TRBD1 (6 bases). The CDR3 runs 13 residues. CDR1 and CDR2 from the germline V gene are MNHEY and SMNVEV (reference sequence). The V and J ends lost 5 bases and 4 bases respectively, with 9 bases between them. The CDR3 reads CASSPGQNQPQHF. CDR3 nucleotides: TGTGCCAGCAGTCCCGGACAGAATCAGCCCCAGCATTTT.

The table lists this clone with a count of one. The V gene is TRBV7-6, the J gene TRBJ2-7; 8 bases agree with TRBD1. After removal of 2 bases from V and 7 bases from J, the junction contained 16 bases not matched to a gene. The CDR3 totals 17 residues. Germline values: CDR1 SGHVS, CDR2 FNYEAQ. CDR3 coding DNA: TGTGCCAGCAGCTTAAGTAGGGAGGACAGGGTCTCTCGGGAGCAGTACTTC. Translating it yields CASSLSREDRVSREQYF.

The chain recombines TRBV25-1 with TRBJ2-2, with a possible D match to TRBD1 (5 bases). The CDR3 is 15 residues long. Per the germline V gene, CDR1 is MGHDK and CDR2 is SYGVNS. V was cut by 5 bases and J by 1 base, with 11 bases left in between. CDR3 loop: CASSRSTGNTGELFF. The CDR3 DNA follows: TGTGCCAGCAGTCGCTCCACAGGGAACACCGGGGAGCTGTTTTTT. The complete variable domain, with remaining parts taken from reference TRBV25-1 and TRBJ2-2, reads EADIYQTPRYLVIGTGKKITLECSQTMGHDKMYWYQQDPGMELHLIHYSYGVNSTEKGDLSSESTVSRIRTEHFPLTLESARPSHTSQYLCASSRSTGNTGELFFGEGSRLTVL.

This clone has at least ten counts. The gene calls are TRBV11-3 and TRBJ2-1, with a possible D match to TRBD2 (5 bases). Trimming cost V 4 bases and J 10 bases, with 11 bases left between them. Germline CDR1 is SGHNT and CDR2 is YENEEA. There are 12 residues in the CDR3. The CDR3 loop reads CASSSIGGEQFF. CDR3 in DNA: TGTGCCAGCAGCTCGATAGGAGGCGAGCAGTTCTTC.